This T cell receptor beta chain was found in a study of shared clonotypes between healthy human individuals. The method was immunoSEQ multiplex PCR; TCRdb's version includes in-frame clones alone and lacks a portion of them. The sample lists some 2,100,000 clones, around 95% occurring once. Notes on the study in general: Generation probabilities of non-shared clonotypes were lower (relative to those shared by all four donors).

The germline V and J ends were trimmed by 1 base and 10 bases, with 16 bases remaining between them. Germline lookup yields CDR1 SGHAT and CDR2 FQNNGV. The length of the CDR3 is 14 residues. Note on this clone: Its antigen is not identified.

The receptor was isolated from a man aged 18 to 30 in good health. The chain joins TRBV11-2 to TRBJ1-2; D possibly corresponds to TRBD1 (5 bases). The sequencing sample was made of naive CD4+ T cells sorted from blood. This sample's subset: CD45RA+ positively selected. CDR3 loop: CASSLGVQTGSYTF. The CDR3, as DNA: TGTGCCAGCAGCTTAGGGGTACAAACAGGATCCTACACCTTC.